These T cell receptor beta chains were read from a single sample in a study of lymphopenia after photon versus proton radiotherapy. Sequenced by immunoSEQ multiplex PCR; TCRdb stores in-frame clones only, minus some. Of 150,000 to 200,000 clones listed, about 85% were seen once; the top ten hold approximately 4.7%. The sequenced sample was peripheral blood, obtained from a patient treated with photon-based radiotherapy. Receptors originate from a man over 45 with gastric cancer. CDR3s include the opening cysteine and the closing phenylalanine or tryptophan. Fields, in order: clone size, D gene, V gene, J gene, CDR3 DNA, CDR3 protein. The D gene is left open where the match is weak. Some rows have no size entry. The others give once, few or many, or a class for an expanded clone.

clone size: -; D gene: -; V gene: TRBV13; J gene: TRBJ1-2; CDR3 DNA: TGTGCCAGCAGCCTTAGAGGGGGCTACACCTTC; CDR3 protein: CASSLRGGYTF
clone size: -; D gene: -; V gene: TRBV2; J gene: TRBJ1-5; CDR3 DNA: TGTGCCAGCAGTGTCCAGGGGTTGAATCAGCCCCAGCATTTT; CDR3 protein: CASSVQGLNQPQHF
clone size: -; D gene: TRBD1; V gene: TRBV28; J gene: TRBJ1-4; CDR3 DNA: TGTGCCAGCACCGCCGGACAGGGACGGGGAAAACTGTTTTTT; CDR3 protein: CASTAGQGRGKLFF
clone size: -; D gene: TRBD1; V gene: TRBV4-1; J gene: TRBJ2-7; CDR3 DNA: TGCGCCAGCAGCCACTTACCGGGACAGGGGGCATACGAGCAGTACTTC; CDR3 protein: CASSHLPGQGAYEQYF
clone size: -; D gene: -; V gene: TRBV7-2; J gene: TRBJ1-3; CDR3 DNA: TGTGCCAGCATTCCTCGACCCAGCTCGACTGGAAACACCATATATTTT; CDR3 protein: CASIPRPSSTGNTIYF
clone size: -; D gene: -; V gene: TRBV19; J gene: TRBJ2-1; CDR3 DNA: TGTGCCAGTAGTTCGTGGGGGGAGGCCCACAATGAGCAGTTCTTC; CDR3 protein: CASSSWGEAHNEQFF
clone size: -; D gene: TRBD2; V gene: TRBV11-2; J gene: TRBJ2-3; CDR3 DNA: TGTGCCAGCAGCCCCGGACTAGCGGGTGGCCCCGGTACGCAGTATTTT; CDR3 protein: CASSPGLAGGPGTQYF
clone size: -; D gene: -; V gene: TRBV6-7; J gene: TRBJ1-2; CDR3 DNA: TGTGCCAGCAGTTACTCTGACAGGCACAACTATGGCTACACCTTC; CDR3 protein: CASSYSDRHNYGYTF
clone size: -; D gene: -; V gene: TRBV2; J gene: TRBJ2-7; CDR3 DNA: TGTGCCAGCAGTGAACTCGGGGACTCCTACGAGCAGTACTTC; CDR3 protein: CASSELGDSYEQYF
clone size: -; D gene: -; V gene: TRBV9; J gene: TRBJ2-1; CDR3 DNA: TGTGCCAGCAGCGTGACGACAGGATCCTACAATGAGCAGTTCTTC; CDR3 protein: CASSVTTGSYNEQFF
clone size: -; D gene: TRBD1; V gene: TRBV5-1; J gene: TRBJ1-4; CDR3 DNA: TGCGCCAGCAGCCCCGCGGGGACAGGGGTCCTTAATGAAAAACTGTTTTTT; CDR3 protein: CASSPAGTGVLNEKLFF
clone size: -; D gene: -; V gene: TRBV5-6; J gene: TRBJ2-2; CDR3 DNA: TGTGCCAGCGGCCCGGTGCGGTTAACTACCGGGGAGCTGTTTTTT; CDR3 protein: CASGPVRLTTGELFF
clone size: -; D gene: TRBD2; V gene: TRBV30; J gene: TRBJ2-1; CDR3 DNA: TGTGCCTGGAGTTCCGGGACTAGCGGGAACAATGAGCAGTTCTTC; CDR3 protein: CAWSSGTSGNNEQFF
clone size: once; D gene: -; V gene: TRBV21-1; J gene: TRBJ2-1; CDR3 DNA: TGTGCCAGCAGCAAAACCCCTGGACAGGGAGGGACCTCCTACAATGAGCAGTTCTTC; CDR3 protein: CASSKTPGQGGTSYNEQFF
clone size: -; D gene: TRBD2; V gene: TRBV18; J gene: TRBJ2-1; CDR3 DNA: TGTGCCAGCTCACAAACTAGCGGCTACAATGAGCAGTTCTTC; CDR3 protein: CASSQTSGYNEQFF
clone size: -; D gene: -; V gene: TRBV6-1; J gene: TRBJ1-1; CDR3 DNA: TGTGCCAGCAGTGACAGGGATCTCACTGAAGCTTTCTTT; CDR3 protein: CASSDRDLTEAFF
clone size: -; D gene: TRBD2; V gene: TRBV7-9; J gene: TRBJ2-3; CDR3 DNA: TGTGCCAGCAGCCGCGGACTAGCGGAGGATGAAGATACGCAGTATTTT; CDR3 protein: CASSRGLAEDEDTQYF
clone size: -; D gene: -; V gene: TRBV28; J gene: TRBJ2-3; CDR3 DNA: TGTGCCAGCAGTCCCGCCATTAGGAGCACGCAGTATTTT; CDR3 protein: CASSPAIRSTQYF
clone size: once; D gene: TRBD1; V gene: TRBV11-2; J gene: TRBJ1-4; CDR3 DNA: TGTGCCAGCAGCTTAGACGGGACAGGGCATGAAAAACTGTTTTTT; CDR3 protein: CASSLDGTGHEKLFF
clone size: once; D gene: TRBD1; V gene: TRBV6-5; J gene: TRBJ1-1; CDR3 DNA: TGTGCCAGCAGTGGGACAGGGTTGAACACTGAAGCTTTCTTT; CDR3 protein: CASSGTGLNTEAFF
clone size: -; D gene: TRBD2; V gene: TRBV5-4; J gene: TRBJ2-3; CDR3 DNA: TGTGCCATCCGGCGTGGCGGGAGGCTGGAGGATACGCAGTATTTT; CDR3 protein: CAIRRGGRLEDTQYF
clone size: -; D gene: -; V gene: TRBV27; J gene: TRBJ2-6; CDR3 DNA: TGTGCCAGCAGAGTCCTCTCTGGGGCCAACGTCCTGACTTTC; CDR3 protein: CASRVLSGANVLTF
clone size: once; D gene: -; V gene: TRBV28; J gene: TRBJ2-3; CDR3 DNA: TGTGCCAGCAGTTCCGGACTGTACGAGGGGGCAGATACGCAGTATTTT; CDR3 protein: CASSSGLYEGADTQYF
clone size: -; D gene: -; V gene: TRBV5-1; J gene: TRBJ2-2; CDR3 DNA: TGCGCCAGCAGCTTGGATAACACCGGGGAGCTGTTTTTT; CDR3 protein: CASSLDNTGELFF
clone size: -; D gene: -; V gene: TRBV5-4; J gene: TRBJ1-2; CDR3 DNA: TGTGCCAGCAGCCGCGGAGGGGAATTCTATGGCTACACCTTC; CDR3 protein: CASSRGGEFYGYTF
clone size: -; D gene: TRBD1; V gene: TRBV5-1; J gene: TRBJ2-5; CDR3 DNA: TGCGCCAGCAGCTTACAGGGGCCCCAAGAGACCCAGTACTTC; CDR3 protein: CASSLQGPQETQYF
clone size: -; D gene: -; V gene: TRBV7-6; J gene: TRBJ2-5; CDR3 DNA: TGTGCCAGCAGCCTCCAGACAGTCCAAGAGACCCAGTACTTC; CDR3 protein: CASSLQTVQETQYF
clone size: -; D gene: -; V gene: TRBV6-5; J gene: TRBJ1-2; CDR3 DNA: TGTGCCAGCAGCGGGACACCTAACTATGGCTACACCTTC; CDR3 protein: CASSGTPNYGYTF
clone size: -; D gene: -; V gene: TRBV18; J gene: TRBJ2-3; CDR3 DNA: TGTGCCAGCTCACAGTCTAGCACAGATACGCAGTATTTT; CDR3 protein: CASSQSSTDTQYF
clone size: -; D gene: -; V gene: TRBV6-1; J gene: TRBJ1-2; CDR3 DNA: TGTGCCAGCACCTTACAGGGACTAGGCGATGGCTACACCTTC; CDR3 protein: CASTLQGLGDGYTF
clone size: -; D gene: -; V gene: TRBV4-3; J gene: TRBJ2-2; CDR3 DNA: TGCGCCAGCAGCCTCGAAGTAGGGGTAGCCGGGGAGCTGTTTTTT; CDR3 protein: CASSLEVGVAGELFF
clone size: -; D gene: -; V gene: TRBV5-4; J gene: TRBJ1-3; CDR3 DNA: TGTGCCAGCAGCCTTGACAGGAGTTCTGGAAACACCATATATTTT; CDR3 protein: CASSLDRSSGNTIYF
clone size: -; D gene: -; V gene: TRBV29-1; J gene: TRBJ2-1; CDR3 DNA: TGCAGCGTCGGAAGGAACAGTGAGCAGTTCTTC; CDR3 protein: CSVGRNSEQFF
clone size: -; D gene: -; V gene: TRBV7-2; J gene: TRBJ1-1; CDR3 DNA: TGTGCCAGCAGCGCCTACAGAGCTCCCGTGAACACTGAAGCTTTCTTT; CDR3 protein: CASSAYRAPVNTEAFF
clone size: -; D gene: -; V gene: TRBV28; J gene: TRBJ2-6; CDR3 DNA: TGTGCCAGCAGTTCGCCCGGTACCTCTGGGGCCAACGTCCTGACTTTC; CDR3 protein: CASSSPGTSGANVLTF
clone size: -; D gene: TRBD1; V gene: TRBV5-1; J gene: TRBJ1-2; CDR3 DNA: TGCGCCAGCAGCACAGGGGTATTAGATGGCTACACCTTC; CDR3 protein: CASSTGVLDGYTF
clone size: -; D gene: TRBD2; V gene: TRBV10-2; J gene: TRBJ2-2; CDR3 DNA: TGCGCCAGCGAGCGGGAGAACACCGGGGAGCTGTTTTTT; CDR3 protein: CASERENTGELFF
clone size: -; D gene: TRBD1; V gene: TRBV15; J gene: TRBJ1-1; CDR3 DNA: TGTGCCACCAGCAGGTTACAGGGGGAGAGGACTGAAGCTTTCTTT; CDR3 protein: CATSRLQGERTEAFF
clone size: -; D gene: TRBD2; V gene: TRBV19; J gene: TRBJ2-7; CDR3 DNA: TGTGCCAGTAGGACAAGCGGGAGCCACTACGAGCAGTACTTC; CDR3 protein: CASRTSGSHYEQYF
clone size: -; D gene: -; V gene: TRBV7-9; J gene: TRBJ2-3; CDR3 DNA: TGTGCCAGCAGCTTAGTGCCCAGGGGAGGGTACCCTAGCACAGATACGCAGTATTTT; CDR3 protein: CASSLVPRGGYPSTDTQYF
clone size: -; D gene: TRBD2; V gene: TRBV9; J gene: TRBJ2-7; CDR3 DNA: TGTGCCAGCAGCCTAGGGAGCGGGATCGCCTACGAGCAGTACTTC; CDR3 protein: CASSLGSGIAYEQYF
clone size: -; D gene: TRBD1; V gene: TRBV5-1; J gene: TRBJ1-2; CDR3 DNA: TGCGCCAGCAGCCGGGACAGGGGAGACTATGGCTACACCTTC; CDR3 protein: CASSRDRGDYGYTF
clone size: -; D gene: -; V gene: TRBV6-6; J gene: TRBJ2-3; CDR3 DNA: TGTGCCAGCAGTTACTCAGATACGCAGTATTTT; CDR3 protein: CASSYSDTQYF
clone size: -; D gene: -; V gene: TRBV5-5; J gene: TRBJ2-2; CDR3 DNA: TGTGCCAGCAGCTTGGAAATGCTTTCGAACACCGGGGAGCTGTTTTTT; CDR3 protein: CASSLEMLSNTGELFF
clone size: -; D gene: -; V gene: TRBV25-1; J gene: TRBJ2-7; CDR3 DNA: TGTGCCAGCAGTGAAGGTCTAGAGCGGGTCGACTACGAGCAGTACTTC; CDR3 protein: CASSEGLERVDYEQYF